This entry describes one T cell receptor (beta chain). There is no known antigen for this receptor. No base quality values were provided; no much bigger clone lies one nucleotide off. The trim is 7 bases for V and 2 bases for J, with a gap of 9 bases between the germline ends. Reading from cysteine to phenylalanine, the CDR3 counts 14 amino acids. Kept here is only the CDR3 DNA, which spans 42 bases and is read in frame from base 1. From the germline V gene, CDR1 is MGHRA and CDR2 is YSYEKL. Library preparation used the immunoSEQ multiplex PCR assay. For the multiplex PCR, a mixture combining 60 forward primers for TCR Vbeta segments and 13 reverse primers for TCR Jbeta segments was used. The CDR3 region of rearranged TCR beta genes was amplified from genomic DNA with a multiplex PCR assay. Amplified TCR beta libraries were sequenced as 87-base-pair reads on the Illumina HiSeq System. Concerning the study's data processing: Across the roughly 670 repertoires, a later analysis counted tens of millions of unique TCR beta chains, 9.5 million to 13 million of which were shared by at least two donors. Raw reads were error-corrected and collapsed into unique sequences with a nearest-neighbor algorithm that merged closely related sequences to remove PCR and sequencing errors. V, D and J gene segments were assigned by aligning CDR3 sequences to IMGT reference sequences. For a sequence to be retained, a match of at least six nucleotides to both a V gene segment and a J gene segment was required. Rearrangements were called productive when the CDR3 lacked stop codons and stayed in frame with V and J; all others were non-productive. Following IMGT convention, CDR3 was defined as the stretch from the second conserved V-encoded cysteine to the conserved J-encoded phenylalanine. In an earlier analysis of more than 550 of the donors, sequences lacking an unambiguous match to a single V gene segment were excluded. In an earlier analysis of 450 to 700 of the donors, V segments were called functional above 56.7% productive rearrangements and were called segregating when the between-donor standard deviation exceeded 5%. A statistical classification framework was developed to diagnose cytomegalovirus status using the catalog of TCR beta chain sequences. V and J gene assignment, in a later analysis, came from comparing TCR nucleotide sequences with IMGT/GENE-DB human TR gene sequences. Using the TCRdist pipeline, a later analysis assigned CDR3 sequences along with most-parsimonious VDJ recombination scenarios. A later analysis defined each TCR beta chain by its CDR3 amino acid sequence plus V-gene family, and excluded reads lacking a unique V-gene family. A later analysis removed several hundred highly shared, low-generation-probability nucleotide sequences to deal with suspected cross-contamination and a sequencing artifact. For each public chain, a later analysis derived a clonal expansion index from normalized ranks of inferred template counts within each repertoire. In a later analysis, generation probabilities were computed with a VDJ recombination model fitted to out-of-frame rearrangements, and the resulting probabilities were checked against IGoR. In a later analysis, hypergeometric tests were used to score TCR-TCR, TCR-HLA and TCR-CMV co-occurrence, with a repertoire-size bias correction applied to TCR pairs. To estimate false discovery rates, a later analysis permuted the HLA or CMV assignments 20 times. A later analysis grouped co-occurring TCRs with DBSCAN, adding TCRdist sequence similarity when clustering within HLA-allele-positive subsets. Co-occurrence clustering excluded repertoires with fewer than 30,000 or more than 120,000 public chains, plus five with anomalous nucleotide sharing. In TCRdb, the immuneACCESS table is reduced to in-frame sequences with V and J assigned. These tables do not hold every clone; where another copy was compared, an unresolved V gene accounts for under half, and the others remain unexplained. That table is the source of V, J and clone size, and D and trimming were worked out from the DNA. The sample table records approximately 100,000 clones; more than 60% of these occur just once. The top ten hold 2.5% of the sample.

This sample was taken from a study of cytomegalovirus exposure and HLA in healthy donors (dated by TCRdb to the late 2010s). Study-level background: According to an earlier analysis of several hundred of the donors, about 179 million T cells yielded over 100 million unique TCR beta sequences and less than 300 Gb of sequence data. An early release that covered fewer than 800 HLA-typed donors contained approximately 300 gigabases of sequencing data and tens of millions of unique TCR sequences. The genetic ancestry cluster associated with self-reported Caucasian donors included over 80% of the roughly 400 genotyped donors. The study was designed to test whether signatures of past pathogen exposure could be identified by cataloging public T cell receptors. Using immunosequencing, the study profiled T cell repertoires from around 670 subjects and related those repertoires to cytomegalovirus serostatus. In addition to the first cohort of several hundred subjects, a separate validation cohort of approximately 130 different subjects was used. To predict cytomegalovirus infection status, the study brought together high-throughput TCR immunosequencing, statistical association of individual TCRs with disease status, and machine learning. A later analysis re-analyzed previously published TCR beta repertoires from 550 to 700 donors and added high-resolution HLA genotyping to study TCR occurrence patterns. Rather than using new phenotypic data, the later analysis identified candidate immune exposures from TCR beta sequences and from how often those sequences occurred across donors. In an earlier analysis of 587 of the donors, high-throughput TCR beta sequencing was used to judge whether each TCR beta V gene segment behaved as functional or pseudogenic. Donor age, sex, ethnicity and CMV serostatus were compiled together with the repertoire data. A later genetic analysis took genome-wide SNP genotypes for about 60% of the roughly 670 donors and used that subset as a discovery cohort. Every discovery cohort repertoire had been produced on one sequencing platform. Class I and class II HLA loci were covered by the typing at four-digit resolution. The number of typed donors differed by locus: roughly 620-640 for A, B, C, DRB1 and DQB1; some 500 for DQA1; around 580 for DPA1; and some 470 for DPB1. Because of strong linkage in the cohort, 5 or 6 DR-DQ haplotypes were treated as single units for association and clustering. Among some 400 genotyped donors of the cohort, an average of about 220,000 unique TCR beta nucleotide sequences was sequenced per donor, of which roughly 17% were non-productive.

The paper's findings and limits, for the study overall: In vitro tests confirmed that a few of the cytomegalovirus-associated TCR beta chains recognize cytomegalovirus antigens. Immune exposure information for the cohort was limited to CMV serostatus. The earlier analysis of about 600 of the donors excluded roughly 16 rarely observed V segments, including chromosome 9 orphons, because counts were too low. Broadly in line with IMGT annotations, most TCR beta V segments showed up in productive rearrangements about 90% or about 30% of the time in an earlier analysis of 450 to 750 of the donors. Because HLA typing was missing for some donors at each locus, association tests included only the typed subset. Some IMGT-functional V segments, including TRBV6-2 and TRBV6-3, could not be distinguished by the 87-base-pair reads and were therefore excluded. A further reported finding was that TCR beta sequences accurately predicted the HLA-A and HLA-B alleles for most subjects in the first cohort. An association between a missense DCLRE1C variant and V-gene and J-gene trimming of TCR beta chains was found in a later genetic analysis and replicated in an independent cohort. Several of the top co-occurrence clusters appeared to be linked to parvovirus B19, influenza, CMV and Epstein-Barr virus, according to a later analysis. According to a later analysis, TCR association rates differed among HLA loci, with DRB1 alleles showing the most associated TCRs and HLA-C alleles showing the fewest. It was suggested by the authors that the approach could potentially be generalized to other disease states and immunological phenotypes. Linkage disequilibrium might explain the correlated functional status among segregating V segments, but an unknown experimental factor could not be excluded. A cluster of highly shared sequence variants was judged likely to represent a technical artifact of the sequencing pipeline. Specific HLA alleles were associated with some 15,000 TCR beta sequences at a false discovery rate of 0.05 in a later analysis. This cohort had only TCR beta chains sequenced, and the lack of alpha or paired-chain data limited which features could be detected. Sequencing depth was assumed to be roughly uniform across donors in the presence/absence analyses, though that assumption may not hold. Cytomegalovirus status was reported to be diagnosed by the classifier with high specificity and sensitivity in both the original and validation cohorts. In a later analysis, HLA-associated TCR beta chains showed more clonal expansion and lower generation probabilities than non-associated chains that were equally common. A later genetic analysis reported fewer N-insertions in productive TCRs among donors in an Asian-associated ancestry cluster than the roughly 700-donor mean. The study listed around 160 TCR beta chains as associated with cytomegalovirus. While some public TCRs were present in many individuals, most TCR sequences turned up only very rarely across donors. A later analysis found that most CMV-associated TCR beta chains appeared HLA-restricted, with HLA associations seemingly driven largely by CMV exposure. Strong co-occurrence of HLA alleles, especially DR and DQ, made assigning TCR associations to individual alleles difficult.

In total, over 600 healthy bone marrow donors made up the cohort. At the time of sampling, all cohort members were nominally healthy, though unrecorded immune exposures were likely present. The donor was CMV seronegative and belonged to the group of over 300 seronegative cohort members. Every donor gave a peripheral blood sample, and the peripheral blood mononuclear cells from that sample were used for TCR beta sequencing. Genomic DNA extraction from the blood cell samples was performed with the Qiagen DNeasy Blood Extraction Kit. Recombination joined TRBV4-1 with TRBJ2-6; the D gene identity is not certain. This receptor was obtained from a man between 45 and 60 years old in good health and CMV-seronegative. The sample was PBMCs. The DNA reads TGCGCCAGCAAGTTGGCTCCTGGGGCCAACGTCCTGACTTTC. It codes for CASKLAPGANVLTF.